Detailed here is one T cell receptor (beta chain). Its antigen is still unknown. Trimming removed 1 base at V and 5 bases at J, with 11 bases between. This CDR3 has 13 amino acids. Germline CDR1 and CDR2: GTSNPN and SVGIG (reference sequence). The data were taken from a study of T cell responses to AZD1222 COVID-19 vaccine. Study outcomes and limitations: The donor group comprised mostly white British people and more females; the analysis possibly underestimated clonal diversity.

Measured with immunoSEQ multiplex PCR; TCRdb has only the in-frame clones, and not every one. Of about 120,000 clones detected, roughly nine tenths appear once; the ten largest clones hold 6.9%. The rearrangement joins TRBV30 to TRBJ2-5; no clear D. This clonotype was obtained from an adult in good health. The input for sequencing was peripheral blood, taken on day 0 of AZD1222 vaccination. The CDR3, as DNA: TGTGCCTGGAGTGGATACGTTCCGGAGACCCAGTACTTC. Amino acid sequence: CAWSGYVPETQYF.